This passage covers 2 T cell receptor beta chains from one sample sequenced in a study of shared clonotypes between healthy human individuals. Sequenced by immunoSEQ multiplex PCR; TCRdb stores in-frame clones only, minus some. The sample includes a few million clones, just over 90% seen only once; the top ten take about 0.39%. The sample consisted of naive CD4+ T cells from PBMCs. Subset in this sample: CD45RA+ positively selected. The receptors originated from a young man in good health. Some clones in this sample may be carry-over from other donors' samples.

J is TRBJ2-3 and V is TRBV7-9; no firm D call. Deletions cut 2 bases from V and 4 bases from J, with 16 bases between. CDR1 is SEHNR, CDR2 FQNEAQ, per germline (reference sequence). The CDR3 runs to 16 residues. CDR3 coding DNA: TGTGCCAGCAGCTTAAGTGCGCGGAGTCACCCAGATACGCAGTATTTT. Protein sequence: CASSLSARSHPDTQYF.

The V call is TRBV19, the J call TRBJ2-5; 14 bases are shared with TRBD2. The CDR3 covers 15 residues. Per the germline V gene, CDR1 is LNHDA and CDR2 is SQIVND (reference sequence). V lost 4 bases, J lost 4 bases, and 2 bases stayed unmatched. The CDR3 DNA sequence: TGTGCCAGTAGTAGAGGGACTAGCGGGAGAGAGACCCAGTACTTC. It encodes CASSRGTSGRETQYF. Based on the CDR3 plus reference TRBV19 and TRBJ2-5, the full variable domain is DGGITQSPKYLFRKEGQNVTLSCEQNLNHDAMYWYRQDPGQGLRLIYYSQIVNDFQKGDIAEGYSVSREKKESFPLTVTSAQKNPTAFYLCASSRGTSGRETQYFGPGTRLLVL.